The 14 T cell receptor beta chains reported below all come from one sample, sequenced in a study of PD-1 blockade in classical Hodgkin lymphoma. Exposure to brentuximab vedotin varied, and each patient had relapsed following autologous stem cell transplantation. TCRdb's copy holds only in-frame clones and misses some; the assay was immunoSEQ multiplex PCR. The sample lists about 18,000 clones, just over 85% seen once, with around 14% in the top ten. Sample: peripheral blood mononuclear cells (PBMCs), taken before the second cycle of nivolumab. The source of these receptors is a human donor with classical Hodgkin lymphoma.

The chain recombines TRBV5-1 with TRBJ2-2; 10 bases fit TRBD1. CDR3 length equals 17 residues. CDR1 is SGHRS and CDR2 is YFSETQ in the germline V gene. V dropped 4 bases and J dropped 5; count of bases not matched to a gene: 11. Here the CDR3 reads CASSVFSGTGVTGELFF. The CDR3, as DNA: TGCGCCAGCAGCGTCTTCTCCGGGACAGGGGTGACCGGGGAGCTGTTTTTT.

V usage is TRBV6-1 and J usage is TRBJ1-2, with 10 positions matching TRBD1. CDR1 MNHNS and CDR2 SASEGT come from the germline V gene. The CDR3 extends over 18 amino acids. J lost 0 bases, V lost 4 bases, and 11 bases had no gene match. The CDR3 is CASSGTGLDRGPNYGYTF. The CDR3 DNA sequence: TGTGCCAGCAGTGGTACAGGACTCGACAGGGGGCCTAACTATGGCTACACCTTC.

The chain combines TRBV6-5 with TRBJ1-6; TRBD1 matches at 7 bases. Germline assignment: CDR1 MNHEY and CDR2 SVGAGI. The V and J ends lost 0 bases and 6 bases, in that order; junction bases with no gene match: 5. This CDR3 comprises 16 residues. The CDR3 is CASSYSTGRGNSPLHF. The CDR3 DNA reads as TGTGCCAGCAGTTACTCGACAGGGAGAGGTAATTCACCCCTCCACTTT.

A note on this clone: One end of the junction is discordant with germline, which a read error may explain. This chain joins TRBV5-4 and TRBJ1-2, with 11 bases lining up with TRBD1. Per germline, CDR1 SGHNT and CDR2 YYREEE (reference sequence). CDR3 length: 16 amino acids. The CDR3 bases are TGTACCAGCAGCTTAGGACTCGGACAGGGGGCATTTGGCTACACCTTC. The encoded protein is CTSSLGLGQGAFGYTF.

The chain combines TRBV6-5 with TRBJ2-5, with a possible D match to TRBD1 (6 bases). From germline, CDR1 is MNHEY and CDR2 SVGAGI. V lost 0 bases, J lost 2 bases, and 13 bases lay in between. The CDR3 consists of 16 residues. CDR3 loop: CASSYSTGYGQETQYF. In DNA form, the CDR3 reads TGTGCCAGCAGTTACTCGACAGGTTACGGGCAAGAGACCCAGTACTTC.

V gene TRBV5-5 combines with J gene TRBJ2-1; weak D call: TRBD2 (5 bases). Looked up from germline, CDR1 is SGHKS and CDR2 is YYEKEE (reference sequence). This CDR3 is 15 amino acids long. The V end lost 0 bases, the J end lost 2 bases, and 9 bases lay between the germline ends. CDR3: CASSLAGNPYNEQFF. Here the CDR3 DNA reads TGTGCCAGCAGCTTGGCCGGGAACCCCTACAATGAGCAGTTCTTC.

V is TRBV11-1 and J is TRBJ2-1, with D perhaps matching TRBD1 (6 bases). Germline V CDR1 and CDR2: SGHAT, FQDESV (reference sequence). This CDR3 comprises 15 residues. The V and J ends lost 0 bases and 1 base respectively, with 7 bases between them. DNA for the CDR3: TGTGCCAGCAGCTTAGCAGGGGGATCCTACAATGAGCAGTTCTTC. Translated, it gives CASSLAGGSYNEQFF.

V and J are TRBV10-3 and TRBJ2-2; 7 nucleotides line up with TRBD1. Germline V lookup: CDR1 ENHRY, CDR2 SYGVKD. The CDR3 length is 16 residues. After removal of 8 bases from V and 7 bases from J, the junction contained 16 bases not matched to a gene. CDR3 nucleotide sequence: TGTGCCATCCCACAGGGGAAGGGTGGGGAAAGCGGGGAGCTGTTTTTT. Translated, it gives CAIPQGKGGESGELFF.

This chain uses TRBV5-1 with TRBJ1-1; D is perhaps TRBD1 (5 bases). V lost 0 bases and J 7 bases, leaving 10 bases between the germline ends. The CDR3 covers 13 residues. The germline V gene encodes CDR1 SGHRS and CDR2 YFSETQ. The CDR3 loop is CASSLEGQGEAFF. The CDR3 DNA sequence: TGCGCCAGCAGCTTGGAGGGCCAGGGTGAAGCTTTCTTT.

V gene TRBV5-1 combines with J gene TRBJ2-7, with TRBD2 matching over 7 bases. The length of the CDR3 is 15 residues. Germline V CDR1 and CDR2: SGHRS, YFSETQ. V trimming: 4 bases; J trimming: 8 bases; junction bases outside the gene matches: 15. Here the CDR3 DNA reads TGCGCCAGCAGCCGTATGAGCGGGGAATTGGAGAAGCAGTACTTC. Translating it yields CASSRMSGELEKQYF.

V and J are TRBV19 and TRBJ1-2; D perhaps matches TRBD1 (5 bases). This CDR3 has 13 residues. Germline V CDR1 and CDR2: LNHDA, SQIVND (reference sequence). Trimming took 4 bases from V and 3 from J, leaving 9 bases between them. CDR3 region: CASSTGLYYGYTF. Here the CDR3 DNA reads TGTGCCAGTAGTACAGGGCTGTACTATGGCTACACCTTC. Looking up the rest from reference TRBV19 and TRBJ1-2 gives the full variable domain: DGGITQSPKYLFRKEGQNVTLSCEQNLNHDAMYWYRQDPGQGLRLIYYSQIVNDFQKGDIAEGYSVSREKKESFPLTVTSAQKNPTAFYLCASSTGLYYGYTFGSGTRLTVV.

V is TRBV2 and J is TRBJ1-2; a weak D match, TRBD1 (6 bases). The germline V gene has CDR1 SNHLY and CDR2 FYNNEI. The CDR3 covers 13 residues. V lost 7 bases, J lost 2 bases, and 11 bases lay in between. The CDR3 bases are TGTGCCAGCAAGCTACAGGGCAACTATGGCTACACCTTC. Translating it yields CASKLQGNYGYTF. The full variable domain, in which reference TRBV2 and TRBJ1-2 provide the parts outside the CDR3, is EPEVTQTPSHQVTQMGQEVILRCVPISNHLYFYWYRQILGQKVEFLVSFYNNEISEKSEIFDDQFSVERPDGSNFTLKIRSTKLEDSAMYFCASKLQGNYGYTFGSGTRLTVV.

Concerning this clone itself: Within the sample, other DNA sequences also encode this same CDR3. The genes are TRBV7-2 and TRBJ2-7; no firm D call. V lost 2 bases to trimming and J lost 7 bases, with 9 bases between them. This CDR3 has 12 residues. The V gene's germline CDR1 is SGHTA and CDR2 FQGNSA. CDR3 protein: CASSLSLGEQYF. The CDR3 region has the DNA TGTGCCAGCAGCTTAAGTCTGGGGGAGCAGTACTTC.

This chain joins TRBV7-9 and TRBJ1-4; a weak D match, TRBD1 (5 bases). The V gene's germline CDR1 is SEHNR and CDR2 FQNEAQ (reference sequence). The ends were cut back, 5 bases at V and 6 bases at J, with 16 bases in the middle. This CDR3 comprises 15 residues. Here the CDR3 reads CASSSSGGIDEKLFF. The CDR3 DNA follows: TGTGCCAGCAGCAGCTCGGGGGGAATTGATGAAAAACTGTTTTTT.